The 27 T cell receptor beta chains given below trace back to one sample, sequenced in a study of blood T cell repertoires in COVID-19. Generated by immunoSEQ multiplex PCR, the TCRdb table keeps only in-frame clones and is missing some. Of approximately 190,000 clones in the sample, under 90% were seen once. Sequencing was carried out using peripheral blood. These receptors were collected from a human donor in a cohort sampled during active COVID-19.

The chain links TRBV10-3 to TRBJ2-3; 7 bases agree with TRBD1. Germline V CDR1 and CDR2: ENHRY, SYGVKD. The trim removed 6 bases at V and 2 bases at J, leaving 2 bases unmatched. The CDR3 sequence is 13 residues long. The CDR3 loop is CAISGQATDTQYF. CDR3 DNA: TGTGCCATCAGCGGACAGGCCACAGATACGCAGTATTTT.

CDR3 sequence: CASGSGGRGTPLHF. The DNA for the CDR3 is TGTGCTAGTGGTTCGGGGGGTCGTGGAACACCCCTCCACTTT. V and J are TRBV12-5 and TRBJ1-6; TRBD1 might be the D (5 bases). Trimming removed 4 bases from V and 11 bases from J, with 15 bases in between. From germline, CDR1 is LGHNT and CDR2 FRNRAP. The CDR3 contains 14 residues.

V gene TRBV21-1 combines with J gene TRBJ1-1. TRBV21-1 is classified as a pseudogene. The CDR3 is 13 residues long. CDR3: CASSKRENTEAFF. The DNA of the CDR3 is TGTGCCAGCAGCAAGCGGGAGAACACTGAAGCTTTCTTT.

This clone appeared a single time. This chain connects TRBV15 to TRBJ2-1, with 7 bases fitting TRBD1. Trimming removed 0 bases from V and 3 bases from J; junction bases left unmatched: 5. CDR1 is LNHNV, CDR2 YYDKDF, per germline (reference sequence). The CDR3 loop spans 16 amino acids. The CDR3 coding sequence is TGTGCCACCAGCAGAGAAAAGACAGGGTTCTACAATGAGCAGTTCTTC. Amino acids: CATSREKTGFYNEQFF.

The chain joins TRBV4-1 to TRBJ1-4; 8 bases map to TRBD1. Germline trimming cut 4 bases from V and 0 bases from J; bases unmatched to any gene: 4. The CDR3 is 16 amino acids. CDR1 is MGHRA and CDR2 is YSYEKL in the germline V gene. CDR3 in amino acids: CASSRQGLATNEKLFF. CDR3 in DNA: TGCGCCAGCAGCCGACAGGGGCTAGCAACTAATGAAAAACTGTTTTTT.

The chain has TRBV2 and TRBJ1-6; 8 bases are shared with TRBD1. J was trimmed by 9 bases and V by 8 bases; bases with no gene match: 6. CDR3 length equals 13 residues. The germline V gene encodes CDR1 SNHLY and CDR2 FYNNEI. DNA of the CDR3: TGTGCCAGCCCCGGACAGGGAGGTTCACCCCTCCACTTT. Its protein product is CASPGQGGSPLHF.

This clone was detected only once. The chain carries TRBV28 and TRBJ2-7; 8 bases are shared with TRBD2. V trimming: 6 bases; J trimming: 4 bases; junction bases outside the gene matches: 17. The V gene's germline CDR1 is MDHEN and CDR2 SYDVKM. The CDR3 is 17 amino acids. CDR3 region: CASSSPLSGTSIYEQYF. As DNA, the CDR3 is TGTGCCAGCAGCTCCCCACTCTCCGGGACTAGTATATACGAGCAGTACTTC.

The rearrangement joins TRBV12-3 or TRBV12-4 to TRBJ1-4, with D possibly matching TRBD1 (5 bases). The CDR3 consists of 12 residues. V lost 7 bases and J lost 6, with 9 bases in between. The CDR3 nucleotides read TGTGCCAGCAAGGGCAGGGATGAAAAACTGTTTTTT. The encoded protein is CASKGRDEKLFF.

The chain couples TRBV27 to TRBJ2-2; TRBD2 agrees at 9 bases. This CDR3 region has 16 residues. Germline V gives CDR1 MNHEY, CDR2 SMNVEV (reference sequence). Trimming at V came to 1 base and at J to 7 bases, leaving 7 bases not matched to a gene. CDR3 DNA sequence: TGTGCCAGCAGTTTATGGGGGACTAGCCGTTTCGGGGAGCTGTTTTTT. Protein: CASSLWGTSRFGELFF.

The chain couples TRBV10-1 to TRBJ1-5, with a possible D match to TRBD1 (6 bases). Per the germline V gene, CDR1 is WNHNN and CDR2 is SYGVQD (reference sequence). The CDR3 is 14 amino acids. V was shortened by 5 bases and J by 5 bases, with 13 bases between the two germline ends. The CDR3 DNA sequence: TGCGCCAGCAGTAGCGGGGGCCCTGATCAGCCCCAGCATTTT. Protein sequence: CASSSGGPDQPQHF.

The chain recombines TRBV28 with TRBJ2-7; TRBD2 matches at 8 bases. Germline values: CDR1 MDHEN, CDR2 SYDVKM. The CDR3 totals 15 residues. With V trimmed by 3 bases and J by 5 bases, 9 bases remained unmatched. CDR3 DNA sequence: TGTGCCAGCAGTTTTAGCGGGATTAGTTTGGACGAGCAGTACTTC. This translates into CASSFSGISLDEQYF.

The J gene is TRBJ2-7, the V gene TRBV19; D is uncertain. The CDR3 is 13 amino acids. The germline V gene encodes CDR1 LNHDA and CDR2 SQIVND (reference sequence). V shed 3 bases and J shed 6 bases, with 12 bases lying between them. The CDR3 nucleotides are TGTGCCAGTAGTATCTCGGCTAGTGGCGAGCAGTACTTC. Protein: CASSISASGEQYF. The complete variable domain, with remaining parts taken from reference TRBV19 and TRBJ2-7, reads DGGITQSPKYLFRKEGQNVTLSCEQNLNHDAMYWYRQDPGQGLRLIYYSQIVNDFQKGDIAEGYSVSREKKESFPLTVTSAQKNPTAFYLCASSISASGEQYFGPGTRLTVT.

This chain uses TRBV2 with TRBJ2-7; 7 bases map to TRBD1. Germline CDR1 is SNHLY and CDR2 is FYNNEI. The CDR3 is 12 amino acids. With 8 bases clipped from V and 3 bases from J, the junction kept 4 bases outside the gene matches. CDR3 DNA: TGTGCCAGCGGACAGGAGTACTACGAGCAGTACGTC. The encoded protein is CASGQEYYEQYV.

This clone was counted a single time. This chain connects TRBV5-1 to TRBJ2-4; 13 positions match TRBD2. The germline V gene encodes CDR1 SGHRS and CDR2 YFSETQ. This CDR3 region has 20 residues. V lost 0 bases, J lost 2 bases, and 11 bases stayed unmatched. CDR3 coding DNA: TGCGCCAGCAGCTTGGCCTTACTAGCGGGAGGGCCGGGGTCCAAAAACATTCAGTACTTC. Its translation: CASSLALLAGGPGSKNIQYF.

The gene calls are TRBV28 and TRBJ1-5; tentative D call: TRBD1 (6 bases). CDR3 size: 15 residues. Trimming took off 5 bases at V and 6 bases at J, with 17 bases between the two ends. Germline V gene sequence: CDR1 MDHEN, CDR2 SYDVKM. CDR3 sequence: CASSGHGQISQPQHF. The CDR3 DNA follows: TGTGCCAGCAGTGGGCACGGACAGATCAGTCAGCCCCAGCATTTT. Variable domain in full (rest from reference TRBV28 and TRBJ1-5): DVKVTQSSRYLVKRTGEKVFLECVQDMDHENMFWYRQDPGLGLRLIYFSYDVKMKEKGDIPEGYSVSREKKERFSLILESASTNQTSMYLCASSGHGQISQPQHFGDGTRLSIL.

The chain has TRBV28 and TRBJ1-2; a weak D match, TRBD1 (5 bases). The CDR3 is 12 amino acids. V lost 3 bases and J lost 9, with 11 bases in between. The V gene's germline CDR1 is MDHEN and CDR2 SYDVKM. CDR3 loop: CASSLGWGSYTF. In DNA, the CDR3 is TGTGCCAGCAGTTTGGGGTGGGGCAGCTACACCTTC.

V is TRBV30 and J is TRBJ1-2; 11 bases line up with TRBD1. Germline trimming cut 3 bases from V and 3 bases from J; bases unmatched to any gene: 3. CDR1 and CDR2 from the germline V gene are GTSNPN and SVGIG (reference sequence). This CDR3 region has 14 residues. The CDR3 nucleotides are TGTGCCTGGAGAGGACAGGGGGCCTACTATGGCTACACCTTC. Protein: CAWRGQGAYYGYTF.

This clone is a singleton in its sample. The chain recombines TRBV2 with TRBJ1-4; the match to TRBD1 covers 7 bases. J was trimmed by 8 bases and V by 6 bases; bases with no gene match: 9. There are 14 residues in the CDR3. The germline gives CDR1 SNHLY, CDR2 FYNNEI. CDR3 sequence (DNA): TGTGCCAGCAGCGCGACAGGGTGGAGAGAAAAACTGTTTTTT. Its translation is CASSATGWREKLFF.

V gene TRBV18 combines with J gene TRBJ1-2, with 7 bases fitting TRBD1. Germline V gene data show CDR1 as KGHSH and CDR2 as LQKENI. The ends lost 3 bases at V and 6 bases at J; junction bases unmatched: 4. The CDR3 runs 13 residues. This CDR3 is CASSPGTDHGYTF. The CDR3 coding sequence is TGTGCCAGCTCACCTGGGACAGATCATGGCTACACCTTC.

The gene calls are TRBV6-6 and TRBJ1-2, with 7 bases fitting TRBD1. The V gene end was trimmed by 6 bases and the J gene end by 6 bases; junction bases not matched to a gene: 10. Germline values: CDR1 MNHNY, CDR2 SVGAGI (reference sequence). The CDR3 spans 14 residues. In nucleotides, the CDR3 is TGTGCCAGCAGCGATCGACAGGGCTTAGATGGCTACACCTTC. Protein product: CASSDRQGLDGYTF.

V usage is TRBV7-9 and J usage is TRBJ2-6; 7 bases line up with TRBD2. Germline assignment: CDR1 SEHNR and CDR2 FQNEAQ (reference sequence). Germline trimming cut 3 bases from V and 2 bases from J; bases unmatched to any gene: 4. The CDR3 totals 16 residues. As DNA, the CDR3 is TGTGCCAGCAGCTTGCAGGGAGGGCCTGGGGCCAACGTCCTGACTTTC. Translation gives CASSLQGGPGANVLTF.

V is TRBV10-3 and J is TRBJ1-1; tentative D call: TRBD1 (6 bases). The CDR3 totals 15 residues. Per germline, CDR1 ENHRY and CDR2 SYGVKD. V was shortened by 0 bases and J by 7 bases, with 15 bases between the two germline ends. The CDR3 DNA is TGTGCCATCAGTGAGTCTGAGGGGGTAATGGGTGAAGCTTTCTTT. Its protein is CAISESEGVMGEAFF.

The V call is TRBV5-8, the J call TRBJ2-5, with 7 bases that match TRBD1. Germline assignment: CDR1 SGHTS and CDR2 YDEGEE. V lost 2 bases, J lost 4 bases, and 11 bases stayed unmatched. CDR3 length equals 16 residues. The DNA for the CDR3 is TGTGCCAGCAGCTTCCATTTCAACCACAGGGGAGAGACCCAGTACTTC. It codes for CASSFHFNHRGETQYF.

The V call is TRBV5-6, the J call TRBJ1-6; D is possibly TRBD1 (6 bases). The V end lost 4 bases, the J end lost 6 bases, and 14 bases lay between the germline ends. In germline, CDR1 is SGHDT, CDR2 YYEEEE. This CDR3 is 15 amino acids long. The DNA for the CDR3 is TGTGCCAGCAGCCTTACAGGGATGATTAATTCACCCCTCCACTTT. It is translated as CASSLTGMINSPLHF.

This clone was seen a few times. The chain carries TRBV3-1 (or the pseudogene TRBV3-2) and TRBJ2-2; possibly TRBD2 for D (6 bases). The CDR3 covers 14 residues. V was trimmed by 1 base and J by 6 bases, leaving 9 bases between them. Per germline, CDR1 LGHDT and CDR2 YNNKEL (reference sequence). CDR3 sequence: CASSQAGGAGELFF. The CDR3 DNA reads as TGTGCCAGCAGCCAAGCCGGCGGGGCCGGGGAGCTGTTTTTT.

The sample holds one count of this clone. CDR3 coding DNA: TGTGCCAGCAGCCAAGATTTCGCTACCGCCCAAGAGACCCAGTACTTC. Translation gives CASSQDFATAQETQYF. V and J are TRBV14 and TRBJ2-5; D uncertain. The V end was cut by 0 bases, the J end by 1 base, with 12 bases between. The CDR3 runs to 16 residues. Germline V lookup: CDR1 SGHDN, CDR2 FVKESK.

This sequence joins TRBV2 and TRBJ2-4, with TRBD1 matching over 7 bases. The germline gives CDR1 SNHLY, CDR2 FYNNEI. The CDR3 consists of 15 residues. V shed 6 bases, J shed 3 bases, and the junction held 8 bases outside the gene matches. The CDR3 spells CASSLQGFVKNIQYF. The DNA for the CDR3 is TGTGCCAGCAGCCTACAGGGGTTTGTCAAAAACATTCAGTACTTC.